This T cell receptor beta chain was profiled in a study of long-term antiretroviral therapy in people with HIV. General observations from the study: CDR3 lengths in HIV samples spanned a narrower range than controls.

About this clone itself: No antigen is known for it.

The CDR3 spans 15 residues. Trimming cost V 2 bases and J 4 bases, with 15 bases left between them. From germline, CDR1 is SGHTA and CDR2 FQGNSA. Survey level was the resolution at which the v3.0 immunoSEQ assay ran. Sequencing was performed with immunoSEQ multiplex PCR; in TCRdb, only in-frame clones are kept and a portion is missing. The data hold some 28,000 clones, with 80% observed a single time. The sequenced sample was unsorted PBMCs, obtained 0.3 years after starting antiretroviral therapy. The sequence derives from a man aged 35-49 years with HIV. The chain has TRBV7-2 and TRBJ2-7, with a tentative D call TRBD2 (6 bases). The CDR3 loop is CASSLRDSAIYEQYF. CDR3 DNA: TGTGCCAGCAGCTTAAGGGACTCCGCGATATACGAGCAGTACTTC. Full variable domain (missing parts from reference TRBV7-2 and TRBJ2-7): GAGVSQSPSNKVTEKGKDVELRCDPISGHTALYWYRQSLGQGLEFLIYFQGNSAPDKSGLPSDRFSAERTGGSVSTLTIQRTQQEDSAVYLCASSLRDSAIYEQYFGPGTRLTVT.